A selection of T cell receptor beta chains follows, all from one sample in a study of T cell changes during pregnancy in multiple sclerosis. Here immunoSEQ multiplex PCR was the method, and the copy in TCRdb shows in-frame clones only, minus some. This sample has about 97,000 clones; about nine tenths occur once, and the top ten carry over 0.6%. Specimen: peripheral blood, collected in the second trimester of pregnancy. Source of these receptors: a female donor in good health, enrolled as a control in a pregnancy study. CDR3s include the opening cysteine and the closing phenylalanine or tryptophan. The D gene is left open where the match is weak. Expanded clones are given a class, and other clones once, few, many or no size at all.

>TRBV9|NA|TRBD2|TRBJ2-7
TGTGCCAGCAGCCCGACCGCCGGGACTAGCGGACCCTACGAGCAGTACTTC
CASSPTAGTSGPYEQYF
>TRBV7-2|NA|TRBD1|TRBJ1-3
TGTGCCAGCAGCGCGGACAGGGGAAACACCATATATTTT
CASSADRGNTIYF
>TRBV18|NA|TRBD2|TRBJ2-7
TGTGCCAGCTCGTCTGCGGGGGCCTACGAGCAGTACTTC
CASSSAGAYEQYF
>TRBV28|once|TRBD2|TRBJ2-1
TGTGCCAGTCAAGCGGGAGGCACCTACAATGAGCAGTTCTTC
CASQAGGTYNEQFF
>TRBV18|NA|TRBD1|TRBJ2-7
TGTGCCAGCTCATCCGGGACAGGCTACGAGCAGTACTTC
CASSSGTGYEQYF
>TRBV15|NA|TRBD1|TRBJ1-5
TGTGCCACCAGCAGAGATTCAGGGGGCCGCAATCAGCCCCAGCATTTT
CATSRDSGGRNQPQHF
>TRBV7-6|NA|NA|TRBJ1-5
TGTGCCAGCAGCTTAACTTATAGCAATCAGCCCCAGCATTTT
CASSLTYSNQPQHF
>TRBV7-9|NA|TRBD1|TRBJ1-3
TGTGCCAGCAGCCGGACAGGGTATGGAAACACCATATATTTT
CASSRTGYGNTIYF
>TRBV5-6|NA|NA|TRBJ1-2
TGTGCCAGCAGCTTGCTGGCAGGCTACACCTTC
CASSLLAGYTF
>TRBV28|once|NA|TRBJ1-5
TGTGCCAGCAGATCTACAGGGTTGGTTCAGCCCCAGCATTTT
CASRSTGLVQPQHF
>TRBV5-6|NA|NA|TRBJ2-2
TGTGCCAGCAGCTTGTGGCCGATGAACACCGGGGAGCTGTTTTTT
CASSLWPMNTGELFF
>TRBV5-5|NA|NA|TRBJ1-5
TGTGCCAGCAGCTGGGTGGGACACAGCAATCAGCCCCAGCATTTT
CASSWVGHSNQPQHF
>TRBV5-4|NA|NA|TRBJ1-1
TGTGCCAGCAGCTTTTCAGGGGTTTGGACTGAAGCTTTCTTT
CASSFSGVWTEAFF
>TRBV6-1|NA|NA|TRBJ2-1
TGTGCCAGCTCCGAGCGTACAGGGAAGGACGAGCAGTTCTTC
CASSERTGKDEQFF
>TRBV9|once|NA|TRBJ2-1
TGTGCCAGCAGCGTAGCCCCAGGGGCCCTTTACAATGAGCAGTTCTTC
CASSVAPGALYNEQFF
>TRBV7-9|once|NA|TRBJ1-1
TGTGCCAGCAGCTTAGGGCCAGGGTGGAACACTGAAGCTTTCTTT
CASSLGPGWNTEAFF
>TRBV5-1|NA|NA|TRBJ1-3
TGCGCCAGCAGCTGGGTCGGGGTACTCTCTGGAAACACCATATATTTT
CASSWVGVLSGNTIYF
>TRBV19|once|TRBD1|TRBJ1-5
TGTGCCAGTAGGATGACAGGGGGCGACCAGCCCCAGCATTTT
CASRMTGGDQPQHF
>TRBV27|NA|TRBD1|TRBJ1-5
TGTGCCAGCAGTTTACTTTACGACAGGGGGCACGATCAGCCCCAGCATTTT
CASSLLYDRGHDQPQHF
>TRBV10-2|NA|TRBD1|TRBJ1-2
TGCGCCAGCAGCCCCGGGACAGGGGGGATTATTAACTATGGCTACACCTTC
CASSPGTGGIINYGYTF
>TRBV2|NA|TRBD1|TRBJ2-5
TGTGCCAGCAGGGCGGACAGGGGCGCCCGGGAGACCCAGTACTTC
CASRADRGARETQYF
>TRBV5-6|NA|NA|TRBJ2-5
TGTGCCAGCAGCGTGTGGGGGGGCGCGGAGACCCAGTACTTC
CASSVWGGAETQYF
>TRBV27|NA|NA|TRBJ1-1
TGTGCCAGCAGTTTATACGGGAGAGGCACTGAAGCTTTCTTT
CASSLYGRGTEAFF
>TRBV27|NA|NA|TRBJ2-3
TGTGCCAGCAAATCGGCAGGGGGCACAGATACGCAGTATTTT
CASKSAGGTDTQYF
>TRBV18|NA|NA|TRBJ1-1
TGTGCCAGCTCACCACTGGGTACGGGAAGAGAAACTGAAGCTTTCTTT
CASSPLGTGRETEAFF
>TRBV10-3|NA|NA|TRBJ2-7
TGTGCCATCAGTGAGTCGAAACAGGCCTACGAGCAGTACTTC
CAISESKQAYEQYF
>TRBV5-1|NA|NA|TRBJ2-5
TGCGCCAGCAGCACGGGGGACAGTAAGGAGACCCAGTACTTC
CASSTGDSKETQYF
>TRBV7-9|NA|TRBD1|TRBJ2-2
TGTGCCAGCAGCTCAACAGGGGGCCAGACCGGGGAGCTGTTTTTT
CASSSTGGQTGELFF
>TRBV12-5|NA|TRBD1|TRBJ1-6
TGTGCTAGTGGTTTGGCCCAGCGACAGGGGTGGAATTCACCCCTCCACTTT
CASGLAQRQGWNSPLHF
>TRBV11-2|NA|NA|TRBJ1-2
TGTGCCAGCAGCTTAGGTTCGACAGACCGAGGGGGGGATGGCTACACCTTC
CASSLGSTDRGGDGYTF
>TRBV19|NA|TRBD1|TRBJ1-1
TGTGCCAGTAGTGCCCTCCACAGGGGTGGAACTGAAGCTTTCTTT
CASSALHRGGTEAFF
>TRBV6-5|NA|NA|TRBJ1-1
TGTGCCAGCAGCCACAGGACGGACATGAACACTGAAGCTTTCTTT
CASSHRTDMNTEAFF
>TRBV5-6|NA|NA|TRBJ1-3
TGTGCCAGCAGCCCAAGGACAGTCGCTGGAAACACCATATATTTT
CASSPRTVAGNTIYF
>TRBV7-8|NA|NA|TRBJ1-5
TGTGCCAGCAGCTTAAAGCCGAACAGGGACATTAGCAATCAGCCCCAGCATTTT
CASSLKPNRDISNQPQHF
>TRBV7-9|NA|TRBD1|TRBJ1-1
TGTGCCAGCAGCTTCGACAGGGGGTGGGCTTTCTTT
CASSFDRGWAFF
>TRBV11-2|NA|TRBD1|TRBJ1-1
TGTGCCAGCAGCGGCTACCTGACAGGGGGGAACACTGAAGCTTTCTTT
CASSGYLTGGNTEAFF
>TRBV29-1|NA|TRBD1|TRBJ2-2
TGCAGCGTAGGACAGGGGGACACCGGGGAGCTGTTTTTT
CSVGQGDTGELFF
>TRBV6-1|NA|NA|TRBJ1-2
TGTGCCAGCAGCTCGGCCCAACTGACTTACACCTTC
CASSSAQLTYTF
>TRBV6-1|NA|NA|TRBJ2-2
TGTGCCAGCTGGCTCGTATCGAACACCGGGGAGCTGTTTTTT
CASWLVSNTGELFF
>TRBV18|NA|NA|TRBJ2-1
TGTGCCAGCTCATCGATACGACAGGGAGGAAACAATGAGCAGTTCTTC
CASSSIRQGGNNEQFF
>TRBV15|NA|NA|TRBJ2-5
TGTGCCACCAGCACCTCCTCCGTGGAGACCCAGTACTTC
CATSTSSVETQYF
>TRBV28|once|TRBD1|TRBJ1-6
TGTGCCAGCAGGGGAGTTTGGACAGGGGGCGGGTCACCCCTCCACTTT
CASRGVWTGGGSPLHF